Sequencing of this TCR beta chain was carried out in a study of blood T cell repertoires in COVID-19. Overall study: From T cells, B-cell-depleted T cells, or PBMCs came the material, which was cDNA or gDNA.

As processed by the authors: Reference gene primers were amplified, and this amplification served to estimate nucleated cell counts. Data came from immunoSEQ multiplex PCR; TCRdb stores just in-frame clones and leaves some out. V and J calls and clone size are those listed in that table; D and trimming were worked out from the DNA. The top ten hold approximately 6.2% of the sample, which has around 200,000 clones, around nine tenths seen once. The sequence came from a man in his sixties who had recovered from COVID-19. Input material: peripheral blood.

The CDR3 bases are TGTGCCAGCAGCCCAAGGGATAGCGCGAACACCGGGGAGCTGTTTTTT. This encodes CASSPRDSANTGELFF. The chain links TRBV7-2 to TRBJ2-2; D possibly corresponds to TRBD2 (5 bases). Per germline, CDR1 SGHTA and CDR2 FQGNSA. The germline V and J ends were trimmed by 5 bases and 0 bases, with 13 bases remaining between them. The CDR3 runs to 16 residues. Looking up the rest from reference TRBV7-2 and TRBJ2-2 gives the full variable domain: GAGVSQSPSNKVTEKGKDVELRCDPISGHTALYWYRQSLGQGLEFLIYFQGNSAPDKSGLPSDRFSAERTGGSVSTLTIQRTQQEDSAVYLCASSPRDSANTGELFFGEGSRLTVL.